Detailed here is one TCR beta chain. The clone's antigen remains unknown. No clone much larger than this one lies a single base away; base qualities are absent. This sample was taken from a study of shared clonotypes between healthy human individuals (TCRdb year 2020). Context from the whole study: A few men and two women, aged 18 to 49 years, made up the cohort. To increase sequencing depth and limit assay-specific biases, different laboratories used diverse techniques to prepare libraries and sequence TCR repertoires. Per donor, three plates each were used for CD4 naive and CD4 memory, two for CD8 naive, and one for CD8 memory. The study deeply sequenced blood TCR repertoires of five healthy adults to estimate repertoire size and the extent of clonotype sharing between individuals. Per donor, leukapheresis produced somewhere between about 0.94 and 9 billion PBMCs.

The junction shows trimming of 2 bases on V and 4 bases on J, plus 14 bases between the germline ends. The CDR3 starts with the cysteine, ends with the phenylalanine, and has 15 residues. Only the CDR3 portion is preserved as DNA: 45 bases, with reading frame beginning at the first base. CDR1 is given as MGHRA and CDR2 as YSYEKL, both from the germline V gene. Overall study outcomes, separate from this receptor: Sharing across several donors was observed for around 5% of naive CD4, about 3.2% of naive CD8, around 2.5% of memory CD4, and approximately 0.41% of memory CD8 clonotypes. Higher generation probabilities were observed for clonotypes shared by all four sorted-subset donors than for non-shared clonotypes. Sampling was restricted to blood, and TCR repertoires in tissues likely differ from the TCR repertoires found in blood. Larger estimated clonotype richness was generally found for naive subsets than for memory subsets. Based on pairwise subsampling, the degree of clonotype sharing among donors was expected to be affected by sequencing depth. Because the study included a small number of donors, the genetic and exposure-history diversity represented was limited. Even with the large sequencing depth, rarefaction of the sorted-subset datasets indicated that sequencing was incomplete.

Using the deep immunoSEQ assay, TCR CDR3 regions were amplified from genomic DNA by multiplex PCR. Extracted genomic DNA from each cell subset was distributed evenly across all wells of several immunoSEQ 96-well plates, and each plate was treated as a replicate. For sorted subsets, about 210 ng of genomic DNA, equivalent to roughly 33,000 T cell genomes, went into each replicate PCR. Purified libraries were measured with a Qubit 3.0 fluorometer, size-checked on a Bioanalyzer 2100, and measured again with the KAPA Library Quantification kit. Every immunoSEQ 96-well plate was sequenced on a separate single-read 150-cycle Illumina NextSeq 550 flow cell. As for the original processing: Because the immunoSEQ output held only junctional sequences and lacked quality scores, the filtering could not match the filtering applied to full-length reads. To assign V/J genes and CDR3, sequences were annotated against IMGT germline references using PyIR, a Python wrapper for IgBLAST v1.9. Reads were removed for weak V/J assignments (E-value above 1e-6), missing CDR3, stop codons, out-of-frame junctions, or ambiguous translated residues. V3J clonotypes were defined as sequences sharing the same inferred V gene, J gene, and CDR3 amino acid sequence. Percentage overlap between repertoires was calculated by dividing the number of shared unique clonotypes by the size of the smaller repertoire. RTK rarefaction, the Chao1 estimator, and Recon v2.1 estimates of unobserved clonotypes were used to assess repertoire richness. For all TCRbeta clonotypes obtained by the gDNA method from a few donors, generation probabilities were computed with OLGA. The clones in this table, taken by TCRdb from immuneACCESS, are in-frame only. Not every clone is retained; where verified, under half of the shortfall comes from an unresolved V gene, and the cause of the rest is unknown. The V and J calls and clone size come from that table; D and trimming were worked out from the DNA. This sample gives roughly 640,000 clones in total; about 97% of them show up just once. The ten largest clones take up approximately 0.057% of the sample.

Healthy HIV-negative adults with no recently reported acute infections or vaccinations were included as donors. Every donor was a Caucasian adult living in Nashville, Tennessee, USA. CD4+ T cells were enriched by magnetic negative selection, after which naive cells were positively selected on CD45RA and the negative fraction was taken as the memory subset. Blood was collected by leukapheresis, and PBMCs were isolated by Ficoll-Histopaque density gradient centrifugation and then cryopreserved in liquid nitrogen vapor phase. Analytical flow cytometry was used to check the purity and quantity of each magnetically sorted T cell population. Genomic DNA was isolated from each sorted fraction and quantified by UV absorbance on a Nanodrop 2000c.

Sequenced material: naive CD4+ T cells sorted from blood. The sample's cell subset or site label, in plain terms: CD45RA+ positively selected. This chain joins TRBV4-1 to TRBJ1-1; no D gene is confidently identified. The sequence was obtained from a woman aged 30 to 39 in good health. The CDR3 has the sequence CASSQTRHYSTEAFF. The DNA reads as follows: TGCGCCAGCAGCCAAACTCGACACTACAGCACTGAAGCTTTCTTT.